The source of this T cell receptor (beta chain) is a study of blood T cell repertoires in COVID-19. Study-wide background: Sites in the United States, Italy and Spain provided acute and convalescent COVID-19 samples.

How the authors handled the data: Estimates of nucleated cell counts were drawn from the amplification of reference gene primers. Profiled with immunoSEQ multiplex PCR; TCRdb holds only in-frame clones, not every one. From that table come the V and J calls and clone size; the DNA was used to work out D and trimming. The sample contains 100,000 to 150,000 clones, approximately 88% of which appear only once. This TCR came from a man aged 55 to 70 with acute or convalescent COVID-19. Sequenced: peripheral blood.

Here the CDR3 DNA reads TGCGCCAGCAGTGAGTCCGACAGGCCCTATGGCTACACCTTC. Its protein is CASSESDRPYGYTF. J is TRBJ1-2 and V is TRBV10-2; possible D gene TRBD1, 6 bases. The CDR3 contains 14 residues. V was trimmed by 0 bases and J by 4 bases, leaving 9 bases between them. The germline CDR1 and CDR2 sequences are WSHSY and SAAADI.